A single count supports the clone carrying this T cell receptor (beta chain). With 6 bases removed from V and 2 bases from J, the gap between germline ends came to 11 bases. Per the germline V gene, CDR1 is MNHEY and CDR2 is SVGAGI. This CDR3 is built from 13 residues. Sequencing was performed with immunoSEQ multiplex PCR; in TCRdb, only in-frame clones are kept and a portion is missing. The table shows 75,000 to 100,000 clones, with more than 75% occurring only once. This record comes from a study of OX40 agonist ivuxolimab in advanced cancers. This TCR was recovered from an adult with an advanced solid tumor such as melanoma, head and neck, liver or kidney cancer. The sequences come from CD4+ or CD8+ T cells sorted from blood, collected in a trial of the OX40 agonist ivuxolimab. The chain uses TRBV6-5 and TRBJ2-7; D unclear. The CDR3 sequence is CASRPGSTYEQYF. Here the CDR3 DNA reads TGTGCCAGCAGACCAGGTAGTACCTACGAGCAGTACTTC.